These 10 T cell receptor beta chains originate from one sample sequenced in a study of beta chain features in type 1 diabetes. Isolated RNA was reverse transcribed in full, so expressed TCRB transcripts were sequenced. Generated by immunoSEQ multiplex PCR, the TCRdb table keeps only in-frame clones and is missing some. The sample carries around 400,000 clones, over 12% recorded once. Sequenced: naive CD4+ T cells from blood. These receptors all stem from a woman between 18 and 29 years old in good health.

The chain employs TRBV23-1 and TRBJ2-1; a possible D gene is TRBD2 (5 bases). TRBV23-1 is marked as an open reading frame, function uncertain. The CDR3 is 16 amino acids. V lost 1 base and J 3 bases, leaving 13 bases between the germline ends. CDR3 amino acids: CASSQWRPGNYNEQFF. For the CDR3, the DNA is TGCGCCAGCAGTCAATGGCGTCCGGGAAACTACAATGAGCAGTTCTTC.

This rearrangement joins TRBV18 to TRBJ1-1; no definite D call. This CDR3 region has 12 residues. Germline V gene sequence: CDR1 KGHSH, CDR2 LQKENI. Trimming took 3 bases from V and 5 from J, leaving 7 bases between them. CDR3 loop: CASSPRTTEAFF. CDR3 coding DNA: TGTGCCAGCTCACCCCGGACTACTGAAGCTTTCTTT.

The CDR3 is CASSQLGLAGVETQYF. The CDR3 DNA is TGTGCCAGCAGCCAATTAGGACTAGCGGGAGTGGAGACCCAGTACTTC. The chain employs TRBV4-2 and TRBJ2-5; 13 bases line up with TRBD2. CDR3 size: 16 residues. Germline CDR1 reads LGHNA; CDR2 reads YNFKEQ. V lost 2 bases, J lost 5 bases, and 5 bases stayed unmatched.

This clone was detected a few times. CDR3 residues: CASSQIGGAGPLYEQYF. In DNA, the CDR3 is TGCGCCAGCAGCCAAATCGGGGGGGCCGGACCTCTCTACGAGCAGTACTTC. The chain is built from TRBV4-3 and TRBJ2-7; 8 bases fit TRBD2. Germline loops: CDR1 LGHNA, CDR2 YSLEER. The J segment lost 3 bases and the V segment lost 2 bases, leaving 12 bases of the junction unmatched. This CDR3 spans 17 amino acids.

V is TRBV4-3 and J is TRBJ2-6, with unresolved D. This CDR3 comprises 15 residues. CDR1 and CDR2 (germline): LGHNA, YSLEER. V lost 1 base and J lost 1, with 5 bases in between. The CDR3 bases are TGCGCCAGCAGCCAAGTTTTATCTGGGGCCAACGTCCTGACTTTC. Translating gives CASSQVLSGANVLTF.

This clone was recorded a few times. The chain links TRBV7-2 to TRBJ2-2, with D possibly matching TRBD1 (5 bases). The CDR3 spans 14 residues. Trimming stripped 3 bases from V and 2 bases from J, with 7 bases between. Germline CDR1 reads SGHTA; CDR2 reads FQGNSA. CDR3 bases: TGTGCCAGCAGCTTGGACACAAACACCGGGGAGCTGTTTTTT. Encoded protein: CASSLDTNTGELFF. Using reference TRBV7-2 and TRBJ2-2 for the parts outside the CDR3, the full variable domain is GAGVSQSPSNKVTEKGKDVELRCDPISGHTALYWYRQSLGQGLEFLIYFQGNSAPDKSGLPSDRFSAERTGGSVSTLTIQRTQQEDSAVYLCASSLDTNTGELFFGEGSRLTVL.

The CDR3 region has the DNA TGTGCCAGCAGTCCCCGAGCGGGAGGGCCGAAGACCCAGTACTTC. It specifies CASSPRAGGPKTQYF. This chain connects TRBV27 to TRBJ2-5, with TRBD2 matching over 10 bases. The germline gives CDR1 MNHEY, CDR2 SMNVEV (reference sequence). This CDR3 is 15 amino acids long. The V segment lost 5 bases and the J segment 6 bases; nucleotides outside the gene matches: 9.

This chain connects TRBV9 to TRBJ1-2; 8 bases line up with TRBD1. Per the germline V gene, CDR1 is SGDLS and CDR2 is YYNGEE. With 3 bases clipped from V and 5 bases from J, the junction kept 6 bases outside the gene matches. The CDR3 totals 14 residues. The CDR3 DNA sequence: TGTGCCAGCAGCGCCGACAGGGGCGGTTATGGCTACACCTTC. Encoded protein: CASSADRGGYGYTF.

This clone was seen more than once but under ten times. This chain links TRBV30 with TRBJ1-5; D might be TRBD1 (5 bases). This CDR3 is built from 13 residues. Between the trimmed V and J ends, which lost 3 bases and 5 bases, there was a span of 11 bases. Germline V CDR1 and CDR2: GTSNPN, SVGIG (reference sequence). DNA of the CDR3: TGTGCCTGGAGCATCAGGGCGGATCAGCCCCAGCATTTT. It specifies CAWSIRADQPQHF. Using reference TRBV30 and TRBJ1-5 for the parts outside the CDR3, the full variable domain is SQTIHQWPATLVQPVGSPLSLECTVEGTSNPNLYWYRQAAGRGLQLLFYSVGIGQISSEVPQNLSASRPQDRQFILSSKKLLLSDSGFYLCAWSIRADQPQHFGDGTRLSIL.

The sample holds a few counts of this clone. The same CDR3 arises from other DNA sequences in this sample as well. V is TRBV5-4 and J is TRBJ2-7, with 9 bases identical to TRBD2. Germline V gene data show CDR1 as SGHNT and CDR2 as YYREEE (reference sequence). The CDR3 sequence is 15 residues long. With V trimmed by 4 bases and J by 0 bases, 5 bases remained unmatched. CDR3 sequence: CASSQTSGSSYEQYF. The DNA for the CDR3 is TGTGCCAGCAGCCAGACTAGCGGCTCCTCCTACGAGCAGTACTTC.